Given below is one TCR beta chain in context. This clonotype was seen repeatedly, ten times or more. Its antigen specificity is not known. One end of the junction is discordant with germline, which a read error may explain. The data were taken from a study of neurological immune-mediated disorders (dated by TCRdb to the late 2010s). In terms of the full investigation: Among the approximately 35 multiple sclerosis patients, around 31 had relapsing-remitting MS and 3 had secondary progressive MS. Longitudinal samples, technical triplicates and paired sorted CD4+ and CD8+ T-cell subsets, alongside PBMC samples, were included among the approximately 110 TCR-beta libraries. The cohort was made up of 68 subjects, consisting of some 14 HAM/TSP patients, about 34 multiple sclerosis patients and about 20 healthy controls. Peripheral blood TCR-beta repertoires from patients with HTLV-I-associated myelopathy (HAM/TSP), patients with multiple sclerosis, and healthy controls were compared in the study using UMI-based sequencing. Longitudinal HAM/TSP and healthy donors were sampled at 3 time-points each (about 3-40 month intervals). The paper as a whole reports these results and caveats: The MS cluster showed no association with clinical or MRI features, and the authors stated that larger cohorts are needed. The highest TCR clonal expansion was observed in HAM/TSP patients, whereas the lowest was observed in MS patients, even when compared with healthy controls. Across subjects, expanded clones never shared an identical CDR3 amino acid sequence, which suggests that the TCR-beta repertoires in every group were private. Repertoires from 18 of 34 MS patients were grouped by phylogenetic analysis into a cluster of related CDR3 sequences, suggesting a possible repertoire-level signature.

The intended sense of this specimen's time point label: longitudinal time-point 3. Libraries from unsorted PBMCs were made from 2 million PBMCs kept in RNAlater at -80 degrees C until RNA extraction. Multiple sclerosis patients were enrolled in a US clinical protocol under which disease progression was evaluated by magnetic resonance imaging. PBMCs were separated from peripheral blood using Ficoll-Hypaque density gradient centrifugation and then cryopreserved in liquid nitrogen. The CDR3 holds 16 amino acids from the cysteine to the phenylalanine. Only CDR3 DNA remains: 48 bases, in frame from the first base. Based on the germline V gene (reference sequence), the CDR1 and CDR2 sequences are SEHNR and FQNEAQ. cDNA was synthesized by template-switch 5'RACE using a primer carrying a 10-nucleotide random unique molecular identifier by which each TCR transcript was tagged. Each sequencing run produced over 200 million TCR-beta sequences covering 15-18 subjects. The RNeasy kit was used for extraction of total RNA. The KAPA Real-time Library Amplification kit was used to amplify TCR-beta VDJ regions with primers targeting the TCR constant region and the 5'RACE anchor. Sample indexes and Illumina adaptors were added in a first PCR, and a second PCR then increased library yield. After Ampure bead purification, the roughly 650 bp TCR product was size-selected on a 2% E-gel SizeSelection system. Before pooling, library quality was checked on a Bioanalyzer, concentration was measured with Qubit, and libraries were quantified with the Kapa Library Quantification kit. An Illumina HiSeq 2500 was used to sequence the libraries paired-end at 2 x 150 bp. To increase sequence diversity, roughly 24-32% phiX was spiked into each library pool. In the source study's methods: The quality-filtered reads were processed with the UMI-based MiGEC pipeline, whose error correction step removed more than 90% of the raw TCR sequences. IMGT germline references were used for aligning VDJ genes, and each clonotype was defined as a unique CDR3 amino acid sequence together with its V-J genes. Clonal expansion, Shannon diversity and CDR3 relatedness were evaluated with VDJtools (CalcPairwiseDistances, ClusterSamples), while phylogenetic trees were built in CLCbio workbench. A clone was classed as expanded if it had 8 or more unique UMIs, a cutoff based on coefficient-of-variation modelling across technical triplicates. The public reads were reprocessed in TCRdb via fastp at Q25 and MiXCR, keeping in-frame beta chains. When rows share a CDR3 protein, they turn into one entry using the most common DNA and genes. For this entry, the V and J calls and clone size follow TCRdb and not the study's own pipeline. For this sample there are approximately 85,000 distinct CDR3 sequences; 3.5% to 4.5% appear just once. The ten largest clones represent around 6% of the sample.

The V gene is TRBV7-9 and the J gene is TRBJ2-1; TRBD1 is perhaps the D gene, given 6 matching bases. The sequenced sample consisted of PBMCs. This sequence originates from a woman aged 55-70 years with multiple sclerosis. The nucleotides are TGTGCCAGCAGTTTAGCCCCGGGACAACAATACAATGAGCAGTTCTTC. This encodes CASSLAPGQQYNEQFF.